This record covers a single T cell receptor beta chain. The specificity of this receptor is unknown. No base qualities exist here, and no much larger clone lies one base off it. The data originate from a study of cytomegalovirus exposure and HLA in healthy donors (dated by TCRdb to about 2017). In terms of the full investigation: An earlier analysis of about 530 of the donors reported 276 Gb of sequence data and 117 million unique TCR beta sequences obtained from approximately 180 million T cells. An early release that covered 640 HLA-typed donors contained about 300 gigabases of sequencing data and 65 million to 100 million unique TCR sequences. Of the approximately 400 genotyped donors, approximately 83% fell in the genetic ancestry cluster associated with self-reported Caucasian donors. The study was designed to test whether signatures of past pathogen exposure could be identified by cataloging public T cell receptors. Using immunosequencing, the study profiled T cell repertoires from about 620 subjects and related those repertoires to cytomegalovirus serostatus. A separate validation cohort of about 110 different subjects was used in addition to the 666-subject first cohort. High-throughput TCR immunosequencing, statistical association of individual TCRs with disease status, and machine learning were combined to predict cytomegalovirus infection status. A later analysis re-analyzed previously published TCR beta repertoires from about 730 donors and added high-resolution HLA genotyping to study TCR occurrence patterns. Rather than using new phenotypic data, the later analysis identified candidate immune exposures from TCR beta sequences and from how often those sequences occurred across donors. An earlier analysis of 450 to 750 of the donors used high-throughput TCR beta sequencing to judge whether each TCR beta V gene segment behaved as functional or pseudogenic. Alongside the repertoire data, information on donor age, sex, ethnicity and CMV serostatus was compiled. A later genetic analysis used genome-wide SNP genotypes for about 60% of the roughly 670 donors, treating that subset as a discovery cohort. Every discovery cohort repertoire had been produced on one sequencing platform. Class I and class II HLA loci were covered by the typing at four-digit resolution. Typing coverage varied by locus: roughly 629-640 donors for A, B, C, DRB1 and DQB1; around 560 for DQA1; 606 for DPA1; under 490 for DPB1. Because of strong linkage in the cohort, four to six DR-DQ haplotypes were treated as single units for association and clustering. Among some 410 genotyped donors of the cohort, an average of approximately 240,000 unique TCR beta nucleotide sequences was sequenced per donor, of which roughly 17% were non-productive.

The paper's findings and limits, for the study overall: Broadly in line with IMGT annotations, most TCR beta V segments showed up in productive rearrangements about 87% or about 30% of the time in an earlier analysis of under 700 of the donors. According to a later analysis, TCR association rates differed among HLA loci, with DRB1 alleles showing the most associated TCRs and HLA-C alleles showing the fewest. The earlier analysis of approximately 560 of the donors excluded 15 to 20 rarely observed V segments, including chromosome 9 orphons, because counts were too low. Immune exposure information for the cohort was limited to CMV serostatus. A later analysis found that HLA-associated TCR beta chains were more clonally expanded and had lower generation probabilities than equally common non-associated chains. The 87-base-pair reads could not distinguish some IMGT-functional V segments, including TRBV6-2 and TRBV6-3, so those segments were excluded. Only TCR beta chains were sequenced in this cohort, and the absence of alpha or paired-chain data limited detectable features. A later analysis reported that several top co-occurrence clusters appeared linked to parvovirus B19, influenza, CMV and Epstein-Barr virus. Presence/absence analyses assumed roughly uniform sequencing depth across donors, an assumption that may not hold. A later genetic analysis associated a missense DCLRE1C variant with V-gene and J-gene trimming of TCR beta chains, and an independent cohort replicated the association. In vitro tests confirmed that a few of the cytomegalovirus-associated TCR beta chains recognize cytomegalovirus antigens. Across donors, most TCR sequences were observed very rarely, whereas some public TCRs were present in many individuals. The study gave a list of 150 to 200 TCR beta chains associated with cytomegalovirus. Because some donors lacked HLA typing at each locus, the association tests relied only on the typed subset. When HLA alleles, especially DR and DQ, strongly co-occurred, TCR associations were difficult to assign to individual alleles. A later genetic analysis reported fewer N-insertions in productive TCRs among donors in an Asian-associated ancestry cluster than the 666-donor mean. In a later analysis, 16,951 TCR beta sequences were associated with specific HLA alleles at a false discovery rate of 0.05. A further reported finding was that TCR beta sequences accurately predicted the HLA-A and HLA-B alleles for most subjects in the first cohort. The classifier was reported to diagnose cytomegalovirus status with high specificity and sensitivity in both the original and validation cohorts. The authors suggested that the approach could potentially be generalized to other disease states and immunological phenotypes. Correlated functional status among segregating V segments might reflect linkage disequilibrium, but an unknown experimental factor could not be ruled out. Most CMV-associated TCR beta chains appeared to be HLA-restricted in a later analysis, and the HLA associations seemed to be driven largely by CMV exposure. A group of highly shared sequence variants was considered likely to be a technical artifact of the sequencing pipeline.

Reading the germline V gene (reference sequence) gives CDR1 LNHDA and CDR2 SQIVND. From the cysteine through the phenylalanine, the CDR3 covers 14 amino acids. Here the CDR3 DNA is all that survives: 42 bases in frame from base 1. Clipping removes 8 bases from V and 6 bases from J, with 9 as the unmatched junction base count. The library was built by means of the immunoSEQ multiplex PCR assay. A mixture of 60 forward primers for TCR Vbeta segments and 13 reverse primers for TCR Jbeta segments was used in the multiplex PCR. The CDR3 region of rearranged TCR beta genes was amplified from genomic DNA with a multiplex PCR assay. On the Illumina HiSeq System, the amplified TCR beta libraries were sequenced as 87-base-pair reads. Per the authors' processing: Across the roughly 640 repertoires, a later analysis counted around 80 million unique TCR beta chains, around 11 million of which were shared by at least two donors. Raw reads were error-corrected and collapsed into unique sequences by a nearest-neighbor algorithm in which closely related sequences were merged to remove PCR and sequencing errors. V, D and J gene segments were assigned by aligning CDR3 sequences to IMGT reference sequences. Each retained sequence needed at least a six-nucleotide match to both a V gene segment and a J gene segment. A rearrangement counted as productive if the CDR3 had no stop codons and remained in frame with V and J, and every other rearrangement counted as non-productive. CDR3 was defined according to IMGT convention as the region running from the second conserved V-encoded cysteine to the conserved J-encoded phenylalanine. In an earlier analysis of more than 550 of the donors, sequences lacking an unambiguous match to a single V gene segment were excluded. An earlier analysis of 550 to 650 of the donors classified V segments as functional when productive rearrangements were above 56.7% and as segregating when the standard deviation between donors was above 5%. A statistical classification framework was built for diagnosing cytomegalovirus status from the catalog of TCR beta chain sequences. In a later analysis, V and J genes were assigned by comparing TCR nucleotide sequences against IMGT/GENE-DB human TR gene sequences. In a later analysis, CDR3 sequences and most-parsimonious VDJ recombination scenarios were assigned using the TCRdist pipeline. In a later analysis, each TCR beta chain was defined by its CDR3 amino acid sequence together with its V-gene family, and reads without a unique V-gene family were excluded. To address suspected cross-contamination and a sequencing artifact, a later analysis removed 450 to 700 highly shared, low-generation-probability nucleotide sequences. A later analysis calculated a clonal expansion index for each public chain from normalized within-repertoire ranks of inferred template counts. In a later analysis, generation probabilities were computed with a VDJ recombination model fitted to out-of-frame rearrangements, and the resulting probabilities were checked against IGoR. A later analysis scored TCR-TCR, TCR-HLA and TCR-CMV co-occurrence with hypergeometric tests, applying a repertoire-size bias correction to TCR pairs. False discovery rates were estimated in a later analysis by permuting HLA or CMV assignments 20 times. In a later analysis, co-occurring TCRs were grouped with DBSCAN, and TCRdist sequence similarity was added when clustering was performed within HLA-allele-positive subsets. For co-occurrence clustering, repertoires with fewer than 30,000 or more than 120,000 public chains were excluded, along with a handful of repertoires with anomalous nucleotide sharing. What TCRdb holds here is the immuneACCESS table cut down to in-frame rearrangements. Part of the clones is not present; checked against another copy, under half of the missing clones reflect an unresolved V gene, and the others are unexplained. The D gene and trimming were derived from the DNA, and the V and J assignments and clone size from that table. This sample lists some 190,000 clones; about 83% were detected once. The ten most abundant clones make up approximately 2.9% of the sample.

The cohort comprised several hundred healthy bone marrow donors. Cohort members were all nominally healthy when sampled, although unrecorded immune exposures were likely present. The donor was CMV seronegative and was included in the group of a few hundred seronegative cohort members. A peripheral blood sample was collected from each donor, and TCR beta sequencing was performed on peripheral blood mononuclear cells. The Qiagen DNeasy Blood Extraction Kit was used to extract genomic DNA from the blood cell samples. The rearrangement joined TRBV19 to TRBJ2-1; 8 bases in the middle match TRBD1. Specimen: PBMCs. The TCR sequence derives from a female donor in good health and CMV-seronegative. The CDR3 loop reads CASGTGRVFNEQFF. At the DNA level, the sequence is TGTGCCAGTGGGACAGGACGAGTTTTCAATGAGCAGTTCTTC.